A selection of T cell receptor beta chains follows, all from one sample in a study of blood T cell repertoires in COVID-19. Profiled with immunoSEQ multiplex PCR; TCRdb holds only in-frame clones, not every one. The table includes fewer than 150,000 clones, approximately 91% detected once. The material sequenced was peripheral blood. These receptors came from an older woman who had recovered from COVID-19. Both conserved end residues are part of each CDR3. A D gene is named only where the DNA matches it firmly. The listing skips clone size in some rows; elsewhere it reads once, few, many or a size class.

D gene,J gene,clone size,V gene,CDR3 DNA,CDR3 protein
TRBD1,TRBJ1-6,once,TRBV4-3,TGCGCCAGCAGCCATGACAGGGTAGAAAATTCACCCCTCCACTTT,CASSHDRVENSPLHF
NA,TRBJ2-3,NA,TRBV10-1,TGCGCCAGCAGTGAGTCGATGTCCAGGAGCACAGATACGCAGTATTTT,CASSESMSRSTDTQYF
NA,TRBJ1-2,once,TRBV9,TGTGCCAGCAGCGTAGCAGGAACCTATGGCTACACCTTC,CASSVAGTYGYTF
NA,TRBJ1-1,NA,TRBV12-3/TRBV12-4,TGTGCCAGCAGTTTACAGTTGAACACTGAAGCTTTCTTT,CASSLQLNTEAFF
TRBD1,TRBJ2-7,NA,TRBV30,TGTGCCTGGACTTTCGGGACAGGGGTATACGAGCAGTACTTC,CAWTFGTGVYEQYF
TRBD2,TRBJ2-5,NA,TRBV4-1,TGCGCCAGCAGCCAGGGACTAGCGGGAGCCCCGGAGACCCAGTACTTC,CASSQGLAGAPETQYF
NA,TRBJ2-5,NA,TRBV7-9,TGTGTCAGCGGGCCCCCCGAGGAGACCCAGTACTTC,CVSGPPEETQYF
TRBD1,TRBJ2-7,NA,TRBV19,TGTGCCAGTAGCTCCCGGGACAGGGGGACCTACGAGCAGTACTTC,CASSSRDRGTYEQYF
NA,TRBJ2-1,NA,TRBV9,TGTGCCAGCAGCTCCAGGGGGGCGAATGAGCAGTTCTTC,CASSSRGANEQFF
TRBD2,TRBJ2-1,NA,TRBV29-1,TGCAGCGTTGGGAGGGGACTAGTCGCCAATGAGCAGTTCTTC,CSVGRGLVANEQFF
NA,TRBJ2-1,few,TRBV9,TGTGCCAGCCGAGAAAGCGACTCCTACAATGAGCAGTTCTTC,CASRESDSYNEQFF
TRBD2,TRBJ2-1,NA,TRBV19,TGTGCCATTCCACCGGGGGCTAGCGGGGGGAGCTCCTACAATGAGCAGTTCTTC,CAIPPGASGGSSYNEQFF
TRBD1,TRBJ2-3,once,TRBV28,TGTGCCAGCAGTTTCGCAGGGGGCAGGGAGACAGATACGCAGTATTTT,CASSFAGGRETDTQYF
TRBD1,TRBJ2-7,NA,TRBV4-3,TGCGCCAGCAGCCAAGGATTGGGTAGGACAGGTTTAAACGAGCAGTACTTC,CASSQGLGRTGLNEQYF
NA,TRBJ2-1,NA,TRBV28,TGTGCCAGCAGCCCCCGGGGGAGCTCCTACAATGAGCAGTTCTTC,CASSPRGSSYNEQFF
TRBD1,TRBJ2-7,NA,TRBV5-1,TGCGCCAGCAGACCAGGGGGATCCTACGAGCAGTACTTC,CASRPGGSYEQYF
TRBD1,TRBJ1-5,few,TRBV19,TGTGCCAGCCGATTCGGGACAGGGAATCAGCCCCAGCATTTT,CASRFGTGNQPQHF
NA,TRBJ1-1,NA,TRBV20-1,TGCAGTGCTAGTAATATGAACACTGAAGCTTTCTTT,CSASNMNTEAFF
NA,TRBJ1-2,NA,TRBV5-1,TGCGCCACCCATCCAGGGACATCCGGTGGCTACACCTTC,CATHPGTSGGYTF
NA,TRBJ1-1,NA,TRBV5-8,TGTGCCAGCAGCAAACGGTATCTTTTCTCCGAAGCTTTCTTT,CASSKRYLFSEAFF
TRBD1,TRBJ2-7,NA,TRBV27,TGTGCCAGCAGTTGGCAGGGAGGACAGGGGTACGAGCAGTACTTC,CASSWQGGQGYEQYF
TRBD1,TRBJ2-2,NA,TRBV7-2,TGTGCCAGCAGCGCCAAGGGGGCGGCCGGGGAGCTGTTTTTT,CASSAKGAAGELFF
TRBD1,TRBJ2-2,NA,TRBV19,TGTGCCAGTAGTAGGGGGGACAGGTTTGAGACCGGGGAGCTGTTTTTT,CASSRGDRFETGELFF
NA,TRBJ1-1,NA,TRBV7-9,TGTGCCAGCAGCCGAACGGAAAGGGGTGCTGAAGCTTTCTTT,CASSRTERGAEAFF
NA,TRBJ1-4,NA,TRBV28,TGTGCCAGCAGTTTGAGGTTCGCAACTAATGAAAAACTGTTTTTT,CASSLRFATNEKLFF
TRBD1,TRBJ1-1,once,TRBV5-1,TGCGCCAGCAGCTTGGCCGGCGGGACAGGGACAGCTTTCTTT,CASSLAGGTGTAFF
NA,TRBJ1-4,once,TRBV21-1,TGTGCCAGCCTCCACGACAGGGGGGGTGGTGAAAAACTGTTTTTT,CASLHDRGGGEKLFF
TRBD2,TRBJ2-7,once,TRBV7-8,TGTGCCAGCAGCTTAGTTGGGACTAGCGGGGCATACGAGCAGTACTTC,CASSLVGTSGAYEQYF
NA,TRBJ2-5,once,TRBV15,TGTGCCACCAGCAGAGATTGGGTAGGGGGAGAGACCCAGTACTTC,CATSRDWVGGETQYF
NA,TRBJ1-1,NA,TRBV6-5,TGTGCCAGCACCCAGGGGTATGAAGCTTTCTTT,CASTQGYEAFF
TRBD1,TRBJ2-7,NA,TRBV6-6,TGTGCCAGCAGTTCGGGACAGGGCCGGTACGAGCAGTACTTC,CASSSGQGRYEQYF
TRBD1,TRBJ1-5,NA,TRBV6-5,TGTGCCAGCAGTCCCCAGGGGGCCGGCAATCAGCCCCAGCATTTT,CASSPQGAGNQPQHF
NA,TRBJ2-7,NA,TRBV19,TGTGCCAGTAAACCAGGTGGGGCGCACGGTTTCTACGAGCAGTACTTC,CASKPGGAHGFYEQYF
TRBD1,TRBJ1-3,NA,TRBV9,TGTGCCAGCAGCCCCGGAGGCAGGGGGATCACCATATATTTT,CASSPGGRGITIYF
NA,TRBJ1-1,NA,TRBV7-2,TGTGCCAGCATCGAGGTCCACGGCACTGAAGCTTTCTTT,CASIEVHGTEAFF
NA,TRBJ2-3,NA,TRBV7-2,TGTGCCAGCAGCCCTAGTGGAGATACGCAGTATTTT,CASSPSGDTQYF
NA,TRBJ2-7,NA,TRBV2,TGTGCCAGCAGTGGGACTGGTAAGACCGAGCAGTACTTC,CASSGTGKTEQYF
NA,TRBJ1-5,once,TRBV5-4,TGTGCCAGCAGCTTGTCCCCCCGTTCGCCCCAGCATTTT,CASSLSPRSPQHF
TRBD1,TRBJ2-6,NA,TRBV6-6,TGTGCCAGCAGCTCCATTACAGGGGGCGCGTGGTCTGGGGCCAACGTCCTGACTTTC,CASSSITGGAWSGANVLTF
TRBD2,TRBJ2-1,NA,TRBV6-1,TGTGCCAGCAGTGAAAGCGGGACTCGCTACAATGAGCAGTTCTTC,CASSESGTRYNEQFF
TRBD1,TRBJ2-7,NA,TRBV19,TGTGCCAGTAGTACCCCGGGACAGACCACCTACGAGCAGTACTTC,CASSTPGQTTYEQYF
TRBD1,TRBJ2-3,NA,TRBV11-3,TGTGCCAGCAGCCCTGGGGGGGACAGGGGGCGCGGGAATACGCAGTATTTT,CASSPGGDRGRGNTQYF
TRBD1,TRBJ2-7,NA,TRBV19,TGTGCCAGTAGTAGTCAACCGGGACAGCCCTACGAGCAGTACTTC,CASSSQPGQPYEQYF
TRBD1,TRBJ2-5,NA,TRBV7-2,TGTGCCAGCAGCTCGCTCGGGACAGACGAAGAGACCCAGTACTTC,CASSSLGTDEETQYF
TRBD1,TRBJ1-6,NA,TRBV11-1,TGTGCCAGCAGCTTAGCGGGACAGATACATTCACCCCTCCACTTT,CASSLAGQIHSPLHF
NA,TRBJ2-2,once,TRBV12-5,TGTGCTAGTGGTTTCCAAACCGGGGAGCTGTTTTTT,CASGFQTGELFF
NA,TRBJ2-3,once,TRBV20-1,TGCAGTGCTAGTTTACAGCCGCCTAGCACAGATACGCAGTATTTT,CSASLQPPSTDTQYF